This T cell receptor (beta chain) is drawn from a study of T-cell memory formation after mild COVID-19. Background on the study: There were largely donor-specific TCR clusters.

CDR3 length equals 13 residues. With 2 bases removed from V and 6 bases from J, the gap between germline ends came to 11 bases. Germline CDR1 and CDR2: MGHRA and YSYEKL. TCRdb redid the calling of the 5' RACE reads with MiXCR, one entry per CDR3 protein. Of around 200,000 distinct CDR3 sequences in the sample, over 20% were seen once. About this clonotype: Its cognate antigen is unknown.

Study-wide results and caveats: Some clones that responded turned up in pre-infection memory, which suggests that cross-reactive memory joined in.

The gene calls are TRBV4-1 and TRBJ2-7; D ambiguous. This TCR came from an adult woman who had mild COVID-19 (a few samples of this study predate the infection). Cell type and time point are not known. Sequencing was carried out using PBMCs or a T cell subset sorted from them (not recorded which). The CDR3 DNA follows: TGCGCCAGCAGCCAATCGTCAGGCAGCGAGCAGTACTTC. It is translated as CASSQSSGSEQYF.